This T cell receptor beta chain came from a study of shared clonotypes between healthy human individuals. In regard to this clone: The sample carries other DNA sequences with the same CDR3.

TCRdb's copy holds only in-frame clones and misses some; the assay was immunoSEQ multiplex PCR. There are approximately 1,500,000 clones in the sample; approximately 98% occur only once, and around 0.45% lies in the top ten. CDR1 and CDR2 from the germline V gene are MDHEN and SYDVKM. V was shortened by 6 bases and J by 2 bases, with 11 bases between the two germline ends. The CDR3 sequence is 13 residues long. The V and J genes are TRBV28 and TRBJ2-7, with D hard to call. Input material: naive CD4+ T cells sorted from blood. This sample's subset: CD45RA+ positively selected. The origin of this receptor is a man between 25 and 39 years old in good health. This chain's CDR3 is CASSLLGPYEQYF. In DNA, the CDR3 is TGTGCCAGCAGCCTCTTGGGCCCCTACGAGCAGTACTTC.